A single sample is the source of the 26 T cell receptor beta chains below, sequenced in a study of spatial heterogeneity in lung cancer. Time point noted: sample taken at primary tumor resection. Sequencing covered unsorted whole RNA taken from tumor, nontumor lung or frozen PBMC. TCRdb passed the 5' RACE reads through MiXCR, listing each CDR3 protein once. The sample has 35,000 to 45,000 distinct CDR3 sequences; around 5.2% are singletons. The sequences come from PBMCs, collected at surgery. The source is a female donor with early-stage non-small cell lung cancer.

This clonotype showed up many times. V is TRBV7-9 and J is TRBJ2-7; the D is unclear. The CDR3 has 13 amino acids. Germline values: CDR1 SEHNR, CDR2 FQNEAQ (reference sequence). V was pared by 5 bases and J by 3 bases, with 11 bases between. The CDR3 region has the DNA TGTGCCAGCAGCCCTCCCCCTAACTACGAGCAGTACTTC. Protein product: CASSPPPNYEQYF.

By sample share, this clonotype is medium-sized. The chain uses TRBV3-1 and TRBJ2-5; the D gene is possibly TRBD2 (6 bases). Looked up from germline, CDR1 is LGHDT and CDR2 is YNNKEL (reference sequence). Trimming stripped 7 bases from V and 5 bases from J, with 23 bases between. The CDR3 spans 16 residues. The CDR3 nucleotides are TGTGCCAGCACAAATCAACAGGCAACCCGGGAGGAGACCCAGTACTTC. Translated: CASTNQQATREETQYF.

This clonotype was seen at least ten times. The V gene is TRBV29-1, the J gene TRBJ2-7; D is perhaps TRBD1 or TRBD2 (5 bases each). Per the germline V gene, CDR1 is SQVTM and CDR2 is ANQGSEA. This CDR3 is built from 14 residues. V lost 0 bases and J 9 bases, leaving 18 bases between the germline ends. CDR3 sequence (DNA): TGCAGCGTTGAAGACCTGGGACGGACCCCCCGGCAGTACTTC. Translated: CSVEDLGRTPRQYF.

This clonotype was detected ten times or more. The V gene is TRBV28, the J gene TRBJ1-2; D is possibly TRBD1 (6 bases). Trimming left V 4 bases short and J 8 bases short, with 23 bases between. CDR1 MDHEN and CDR2 SYDVKM come from the germline V gene. The CDR3 loop spans 16 amino acids. Here the CDR3 reads CASSWGRGKSPGGYTF. The CDR3 DNA reads TGTGCCAGCAGTTGGGGGCGGGGAAAATCACCGGGCGGCTACACCTTC.

V and J are TRBV28 and TRBJ1-4; TRBD1 might be the D (6 bases). Between the trimmed V and J ends, which lost 8 bases and 7 bases, there was a span of 20 bases. Germline V CDR1 and CDR2: MDHEN, SYDVKM. The CDR3 runs to 15 residues. In DNA form, the CDR3 reads TGTGCCAGCCGCTCGTCGGGGGGCCGTAGTGAAAAACTGTTTTTT. Translated, it gives CASRSSGGRSEKLFF.

This chain uses TRBV20-1 with TRBJ2-7; 8 bases fit TRBD1. This CDR3 region has 14 residues. Trimming cost V 6 bases and J 1 base; bases outside gene matches: 8. Germline V CDR1 and CDR2: DFQATT, SNEGSKA (reference sequence). CDR3 coding DNA: TGCAGTGCAACCGGGACAGGTAATTCCTACGAGCAGTACTTC. The encoded protein is CSATGTGNSYEQYF.

At least ten counts were recorded for this clonotype. This chain uses TRBV28 with TRBJ2-1; the D call may be TRBD1 or TRBD2 (5 bases each). Trimming pared 6 bases from V and 6 bases from J, leaving 21 bases between. The CDR3 loop spans 16 amino acids. CDR1 is MDHEN and CDR2 is SYDVKM in the germline V gene. The CDR3 DNA is TGTGCCAGCAGGTCTCTGGCGACGGTCGGGACCAATGAGCAGTTCTTC. Its translation is CASRSLATVGTNEQFF. Filled out from reference TRBV28 and TRBJ2-1, the complete variable domain reads DVKVTQSSRYLVKRTGEKVFLECVQDMDHENMFWYRQDPGLGLRLIYFSYDVKMKEKGDIPEGYSVSREKKERFSLILESASTNQTSMYLCASRSLATVGTNEQFFGPGTRLTVL.

This clonotype was observed a few times. The rearrangement links TRBV11-3 to TRBJ2-7; TRBD1 aligns across 8 bases. The CDR3 has 16 amino acids. Losses at the gene ends were 1 base for V and 0 bases for J; bases not matched to a gene: 5. Germline V gene data show CDR1 as SGHNT and CDR2 as YENEEA. CDR3 protein: CASSLGPGQASYEQYF. The CDR3 region has the DNA TGTGCCAGCAGCTTAGGTCCGGGACAGGCCTCCTACGAGCAGTACTTC. Full variable domain (missing parts from reference TRBV11-3 and TRBJ2-7): EAGVVQSPRYKIIEKKQPVAFWCNPISGHNTLYWYLQNLGQGPELLIRYENEEAVDDSQLPKDRFSAERLKGVDSTLKIQPAELGDSAVYLCASSLGPGQASYEQYFGPGTRLTVT.

At least ten counts were recorded for this clonotype. The rearrangement links TRBV5-1 to TRBJ1-3; D not certain. CDR3 length equals 14 residues. Per germline, CDR1 SGHRS and CDR2 YFSETQ. Trimming took off 0 bases at V and 0 bases at J, with 4 bases between the two ends. The CDR3 loop reads CASSLGSSGNTIYF. DNA for the CDR3: TGCGCCAGCAGCTTGGGGAGCTCTGGAAACACCATATATTTT.

This clonotype was counted only a few times. The chain links TRBV20-1 to TRBJ2-7, with 9 bases that match TRBD1. The CDR3 loop spans 14 amino acids. The V segment lost 0 bases and the J segment 6 bases; nucleotides outside the gene matches: 6. Germline loops: CDR1 DFQATT, CDR2 SNEGSKA (reference sequence). CDR3 sequence reads: CSARDRDRVFEQYF. In DNA form, the CDR3 reads TGCAGTGCTAGAGACCGGGACAGGGTATTCGAGCAGTACTTC.

This clonotype was found many times. J is TRBJ2-1 and V is TRBV28; D is possibly TRBD2 (6 bases). The CDR3 extends over 18 amino acids. CDR1 is MDHEN and CDR2 is SYDVKM in the germline V gene. V lost 4 bases and J lost 4, with 23 bases in between. CDR3 DNA: TGTGCCAGCAGTTCGGGAAGGCCGGGGGATTCGAGGTACAATGAGCAGTTCTTC. The encoded protein is CASSSGRPGDSRYNEQFF. The whole variable domain, remainder taken from reference TRBV28 and TRBJ2-1, is DVKVTQSSRYLVKRTGEKVFLECVQDMDHENMFWYRQDPGLGLRLIYFSYDVKMKEKGDIPEGYSVSREKKERFSLILESASTNQTSMYLCASSSGRPGDSRYNEQFFGPGTRLTVL.

V gene TRBV9 combines with J gene TRBJ2-7; perhaps TRBD1 as D (5 bases). This CDR3 contains 16 residues. CDR1 is SGDLS and CDR2 is YYNGEE in the germline V gene. V lost 3 bases, J lost 3 bases, and 19 bases lay in between. The CDR3 spells CASSDQQWGSFYEQYF. CDR3 in DNA: TGTGCCAGCAGCGACCAACAGTGGGGCAGCTTCTACGAGCAGTACTTC. Full variable domain (missing parts from reference TRBV9 and TRBJ2-7): DSGVTQTPKHLITATGQRVTLRCSPRSGDLSVYWYQQSLDQGLQFLIQYYNGEERAKGNILERFSAQQFPDLHSELNLSSLELGDSALYFCASSDQQWGSFYEQYFGPGTRLTVT.

Ten or more counts support this clonotype. This chain uses TRBV5-4 with TRBJ2-5; TRBD2 might be the D (6 bases). V was cut by 4 bases and J by 5 bases, with 18 bases left in between. The CDR3 spans 15 residues. CDR1 and CDR2 (germline): SGHNT, YYREEE (reference sequence). CDR3 DNA: TGTGCCAGCAGCGGGGGTCCTAGTCGGGAGGAGACCCAGTACTTC. Translated, it gives CASSGGPSREETQYF.

There are many counts of this clonotype. The J gene is TRBJ1-1, the V gene TRBV2; D gene ambiguous. The germline V gene has CDR1 SNHLY and CDR2 FYNNEI. V lost 6 bases to trimming and J lost 4 bases, with 12 bases between them. This CDR3 region has 13 residues. This chain's CDR3 is CASSRDSGTEAFF. Here the CDR3 DNA reads TGTGCCAGCAGCCGGGATTCGGGCACTGAAGCTTTCTTT.

This clonotype was seen a few times. The junction differs from germline at one of its ends, possibly a read error. The V and J genes are TRBV4-1 and TRBJ1-5, with 8 bases matching TRBD1. CDR3 length equals 15 residues. CDR1 is MGHRA, CDR2 YSYEKL, per germline. CDR3 nucleotides: TGCGCCAGCAGCGGACAGGGTTATAGCGATCAGCCCCAGCATTTT. Amino acids: CASSGQGYSDQPQHF.

This clonotype was detected many times. This sequence joins TRBV6-6 and TRBJ1-5; perhaps TRBD1 as D (5 bases). CDR1 is MNHNY, CDR2 SVGAGI, per germline (reference sequence). The CDR3 spans 14 residues. Trimming stripped 7 bases from V and 2 bases from J, with 12 bases between. The CDR3 nucleotides are TGTGCCAGCAAGATCCGGGACGGCAATCAGCCCCAGCATTTT. Translating gives CASKIRDGNQPQHF.

At least ten counts were recorded for this clonotype. The chain links TRBV5-6 to TRBJ1-2; the match to TRBD1 covers 7 bases. CDR3 size: 15 residues. Germline values: CDR1 SGHDT, CDR2 YYEEEE. Germline trimming cut 4 bases from V and 2 bases from J; bases unmatched to any gene: 8. The CDR3 protein is CASSLGDSRNYGYTF. The CDR3 DNA reads TGTGCCAGCAGCCTGGGGGACAGTAGGAACTATGGCTACACCTTC.

This clonotype was seen only a few times. The V gene is TRBV7-2, the J gene TRBJ2-2; D not resolved. V dropped 2 bases and J dropped 1 base, with 8 bases sitting between them. Looked up from germline, CDR1 is SGHTA and CDR2 is FQGNSA. The CDR3 is 15 amino acids. The CDR3 region is CASSLRVGNTGELFF. The CDR3, as DNA: TGTGCCAGCAGCTTAAGAGTAGGGAACACCGGGGAGCTGTTTTTT.

This clonotype was detected many times. The chain uses TRBV4-3 and TRBJ1-2; a weak D match, TRBD1 (5 bases). V was shortened by 0 bases and J by 8 bases, with 13 bases between the two germline ends. Germline CDR1 LGHNA, CDR2 YSLEER. The CDR3 extends over 14 amino acids. The CDR3 reads CASSQDQGLPGYTF. The CDR3 DNA is TGCGCCAGCAGCCAAGATCAGGGACTCCCCGGCTACACCTTC.

This clonotype was observed a few times. This chain joins TRBV6-2 or TRBV6-3 and TRBJ2-5; possibly TRBD1 for D (6 bases). This CDR3 has 15 residues. V lost 6 bases to trimming and J lost 0 bases, with 14 bases between them. Germline-derived CDR1 and CDR2 are MNHEY and SVGEGT. CDR3 region: CASSRDIEYQETQYF. The CDR3 region has the DNA TGTGCCAGCAGCCGGGACATAGAGTACCAAGAGACCCAGTACTTC.

This clonotype was seen ten or more times. The rearrangement links TRBV7-9 to TRBJ1-1; D is uncertain. The CDR3 is 16 amino acids. CDR1 and CDR2 (germline): SEHNR, FQNEAQ (reference sequence). The V and J ends lost 5 bases and 1 base respectively, with 17 bases between them. The CDR3 DNA follows: TGTGCCAGCAGCCCCTACCCTACACTTCGGAACACTGAAGCTTTCTTT. Protein product: CASSPYPTLRNTEAFF.

This clonotype has ten or more counts. The chain carries TRBV3-1 and TRBJ2-7; 11 positions match TRBD1. Germline CDR1 and CDR2: LGHDT and YNNKEL (reference sequence). The CDR3 is 16 amino acids. V dropped 2 bases and J dropped 4; count of bases not matched to a gene: 7. The CDR3: CASSQPIGTGGYEQYF. DNA for the CDR3: TGTGCCAGCAGCCAACCCATCGGGACAGGGGGTTACGAGCAGTACTTC.

This clonotype was observed a handful of times. The chain recombines TRBV5-4 with TRBJ2-7; weak D call: TRBD2 (6 bases). The germline gives CDR1 SGHNT, CDR2 YYREEE (reference sequence). The CDR3 totals 14 residues. Between the trimmed V and J ends, which lost 2 bases and 2 bases, there was a span of 11 bases. The DNA for the CDR3 is TGTGCCAGCAGCTTTGCGGGATCGCCCTACGAGCAGTACTTC. It specifies CASSFAGSPYEQYF. Full variable domain (rest looked up from reference TRBV5-4 and TRBJ2-7): ETGVTQSPTHLIKTRGQQVTLRCSSQSGHNTVSWYQQALGQGPQFIFQYYREEENGRGNFPPRFSGLQFPNYSSELNVNALELDDSALYLCASSFAGSPYEQYFGPGTRLTVT.

The chain's CDR3 is CASSDPFGGYTF. CDR3 DNA sequence: TGTGCCAGCAGTGACCCCTTTGGGGGCTACACCTTC. This chain joins TRBV25-1 and TRBJ1-2; D is ambiguous. Germline V CDR1 and CDR2: MGHDK, SYGVNS. The length of the CDR3 is 12 residues. Trimming took 3 bases from V and 8 from J, leaving 10 bases between them.

This clonotype occurred many times. The V and J genes are TRBV5-4 and TRBJ1-2, with 7 bases lining up with TRBD1. Trimming cost V 4 bases and J 1 base; bases outside gene matches: 7. The germline gives CDR1 SGHNT, CDR2 YYREEE (reference sequence). The CDR3 runs 15 residues. CDR3 in amino acids: CASSKETGVNYGYTF. CDR3 in DNA: TGTGCCAGCAGCAAAGAAACAGGGGTTAACTATGGCTACACCTTC.

This clonotype has at least ten counts. The V and J genes are TRBV29-1 and TRBJ2-3; maybe TRBD1 (7 bases). Germline-derived CDR1 and CDR2 are SQVTM and ANQGSEA. The V and J ends lost 1 base and 4 bases respectively, with 12 bases between them. This CDR3 region has 14 residues. In DNA form, the CDR3 reads TGCAGCGTTGAAGGAGGCAGGGGGGCAGATACGCAGTATTTT. Its translation: CSVEGGRGADTQYF.